The 13 T cell receptor beta chains below were found in one sample sequenced in a study of blood T cells in healthy people across ages. The second PCR ran about 6 to 11 cycles with a sample-barcoded 5' primer and J-beta primers. TCRdb independently ran MiXCR on the 5' RACE reads; one entry per CDR3 protein. The sample includes about 1.8 million distinct CDR3 sequences, roughly 49% seen only once; the top ten take around 2.1%. Sequenced: blood. The receptors originated from a woman aged 40 to 49 in good health.

The J gene is TRBJ2-1, the V gene TRBV20-1, with 14 bases lining up with TRBD2. From germline, CDR1 is DFQATT and CDR2 SNEGSKA (reference sequence). The CDR3 covers 15 residues. The V segment lost 6 bases and the J segment 5 bases; nucleotides outside the gene matches: 6. CDR3 sequence (DNA): TGCAGTGCCCCAAGACTAGCGGGAGGGGACAATGAGCAGTTCTTC. Protein sequence: CSAPRLAGGDNEQFF.

The CDR3 sequence is CAISVGEGDGYTF. CDR3 coding DNA: TGTGCCATCAGTGTAGGGGAGGGCGATGGCTACACCTTC. The gene calls are TRBV10-3 and TRBJ1-2, with D tentatively TRBD1 (5 bases). V was trimmed by 4 bases and J by 6 bases, leaving 12 bases between them. The CDR3 extends over 13 amino acids. CDR1 and CDR2 (germline): ENHRY, SYGVKD.

This clonotype has only a few counts. J is TRBJ2-1 and V is TRBV11-2; TRBD1 agrees at 9 bases. With 3 bases clipped from V and 6 bases from J, the junction kept 6 bases outside the gene matches. CDR1 SGHAT and CDR2 FQNNGV come from the germline V gene. This CDR3 region has 15 residues. CDR3: CASSFGQGRFNEQFF. CDR3 bases: TGTGCCAGCAGCTTCGGACAGGGGAGGTTCAATGAGCAGTTCTTC.

The chain carries TRBV10-3 and TRBJ2-7; D is undetermined. This CDR3 is built from 14 residues. Trimming pared 5 bases from V and 7 bases from J, leaving 18 bases between. Germline CDR1 reads ENHRY; CDR2 reads SYGVKD. CDR3 sequence (DNA): TGTGCCATCAGTATGGGGTCCTCCTACAATGAGCAGTACTTC. It yields the protein CAISMGSSYNEQYF.

The chain carries TRBV12-5 and TRBJ2-1; D remains ambiguous. From germline, CDR1 is LGHNT and CDR2 FRNRAP. V gave up 2 bases and J gave up 2 bases, with 10 bases separating them. CDR3 length equals 15 residues. The CDR3 protein is CASGLTAGTYNEQFF. The CDR3 nucleotides read TGTGCTAGTGGTTTGACGGCAGGTACCTACAATGAGCAGTTCTTC.

This chain joins TRBV6-2 or TRBV6-3 and TRBJ2-6; D is uncertain. The V gene's germline CDR1 is MNHEY and CDR2 SVGEGT. The CDR3 is 14 residues long. Trimming stripped 11 bases from V and 3 bases from J, with 14 bases between. The CDR3 DNA follows: TGTGCCGGTTCATCGGGCGGTGGGGCCAACGTCCTGACTTTC. It is translated as CAGSSGGGANVLTF.

About this clonotype: An end of the junction does not agree with germline; a read error may underlie this. The chain has TRBV24-1 and TRBJ2-4, with 7 bases that match TRBD2. The J call is uncertain, as TRBJ2-7 better fits the DNA end. Germline CDR1 and CDR2: KGHDR and SFDVKD. CDR3 size: 14 residues. CDR3 region: CATSGGGISDEQYF. The DNA for the CDR3 is TGTGCCACCAGTGGGGGAGGGATCTCCGACGAGCAGTACTTC.

The V gene is TRBV6-5, the J gene TRBJ2-7, with TRBD1 matching over 8 bases. J gave up 3 bases and V 6 bases, and 10 bases lay outside the gene matches. This CDR3 contains 15 residues. The V gene's germline CDR1 is MNHEY and CDR2 SVGAGI. CDR3 amino acids: CASRYLGQGDYEQYF. In DNA form, the CDR3 reads TGTGCCAGCAGGTACCTCGGACAGGGAGACTACGAGCAGTACTTC.

This clonotype came up a few times. The J gene is TRBJ2-6, the V gene TRBV28, with D possibly TRBD1 on 7 matching bases. CDR3 length: 18 amino acids. V lost 5 bases to trimming and J lost 0 bases, with 17 bases between them. Germline V gives CDR1 MDHEN, CDR2 SYDVKM. CDR3 bases: TGTGCCAGCAGTCATGCGGGACAGACCACCTCTGGGGCCAACGTCCTGACTTTC. This gives the protein CASSHAGQTTSGANVLTF.

This clonotype was observed many times. The V gene is TRBV7-9, the J gene TRBJ2-1; D gene ambiguous. There are 10 residues in the CDR3. Germline V lookup: CDR1 SEHNR, CDR2 FQNEAQ (reference sequence). V gave up 3 bases and J gave up 9 bases, with 3 bases separating them. The CDR3 DNA is TGTGCCAGCAGCTTGGTTGAGCAGTTCTTC. Protein sequence: CASSLVEQFF.

In its sample, this clonotype was seen a few times. The chain combines TRBV21-1 with TRBJ2-1; TRBD1, as called in the table, went unchecked against the DNA. TRBV21-1 has pseudogene status. CDR3 length: 14 residues. CDR3 loop: CARIRGIFHNEQFF. The CDR3 DNA follows: TGTGCCAGGATACGGGGGATTTTTCACAATGAGCAGTTCTTC.

There are a few counts of this clonotype. The chain joins TRBV4-3 to TRBJ1-4; 7 bases agree with TRBD1. The CDR3 is 16 residues long. Unmatched junction bases numbered 6, after V lost 0 bases and J lost 5 bases. Germline values: CDR1 LGHNA, CDR2 YSLEER. CDR3: CASSQDTRTGNEKLFF. The CDR3 coding sequence is TGCGCCAGCAGCCAAGATACCCGGACAGGCAATGAAAAACTGTTTTTT.

The chain combines TRBV7-2 with TRBJ1-2; D gene unclear. The ends were cut back, 1 base at V and 5 bases at J, with 8 bases in the middle. The CDR3 contains 13 residues. Germline V gene sequence: CDR1 SGHTA, CDR2 FQGNSA. CDR3 DNA: TGTGCCAGCAGCTTAGACGTTAGTTATGGCTACACCTTC. This encodes CASSLDVSYGYTF.